One sample yielded the 21 T cell receptor beta chains listed below, sequenced in a study of OX40 agonist ivuxolimab in advanced cancers. The repertoire was sequenced with immunoSEQ multiplex PCR; TCRdb's copy has only in-frame clones and lacks some. The sample has around 60,000 clones, over 90% seen once. The sequencing used CD4+ or CD8+ T cells sorted from blood, collected in a trial of the OX40 agonist ivuxolimab. These receptors were taken from an adult with an advanced solid tumor such as melanoma, head and neck, liver or kidney cancer.

The chain couples TRBV5-6 to TRBJ2-7; a weak D match, TRBD1 (6 bases). Trimming removed 0 bases at V and 1 base at J, with 14 bases between. The CDR3 sequence is 16 residues long. CDR1 and CDR2 (germline): SGHDT, YYEEEE. The CDR3 sequence is CASSLVPGAESYEQYF. DNA of the CDR3: TGTGCCAGCAGCTTGGTACCAGGGGCCGAGTCCTACGAGCAGTACTTC. The full variable domain, its missing parts supplied by reference TRBV5-6 and TRBJ2-7, is DAGVTQSPTHLIKTRGQQVTLRCSPKSGHDTVSWYQQALGQGPQFIFQYYEEEERQRGNFPDRFSGHQFPNYSSELNVNALLLGDSALYLCASSLVPGAESYEQYFGPGTRLTVT.

The chain has TRBV5-4 and TRBJ1-3; 9 positions match TRBD1. This CDR3 comprises 15 residues. V shed 3 bases, J shed 1 base, and the junction held 2 bases outside the gene matches. The germline V gene encodes CDR1 SGHNT and CDR2 YYREEE (reference sequence). This chain's CDR3 is CASSWGQGSGNTIYF. Here the CDR3 DNA reads TGTGCCAGCAGCTGGGGACAGGGATCTGGAAACACCATATATTTT.

The gene calls are TRBV9 and TRBJ2-3; D possibly matches TRBD1 or TRBD2 (7 bases each). V was cut by 1 base and J by 3 bases, with 12 bases left in between. The length of the CDR3 is 15 residues. Germline V gene sequence: CDR1 SGDLS, CDR2 YYNGEE. In nucleotides, the CDR3 is TGTGCCAGCAGCGTACAGGGGGGAGGGACAGATACGCAGTATTTT. Its translation: CASSVQGGGTDTQYF.

The chain links TRBV9 to TRBJ2-7; weak D call: TRBD2 (6 bases). In germline, CDR1 is SGDLS, CDR2 YYNGEE. The CDR3 is 16 amino acids. V was cut by 0 bases and J by 2 bases, with 15 bases left in between. DNA for the CDR3: TGTGCCAGCAGCGTAGAGGATCTTAGCGGCCCCTACGAGCAGTACTTC. It specifies CASSVEDLSGPYEQYF. Drawing the rest from reference TRBV9 and TRBJ2-7, the complete variable domain is DSGVTQTPKHLITATGQRVTLRCSPRSGDLSVYWYQQSLDQGLQFLIQYYNGEERAKGNILERFSAQQFPDLHSELNLSSLELGDSALYFCASSVEDLSGPYEQYFGPGTRLTVT.

The gene calls are TRBV10-1 and TRBJ2-1, with TRBD2 as a possible D gene (6 bases). Germline CDR1 WNHNN, CDR2 SYGVQD (reference sequence). This CDR3 comprises 14 residues. The V end lost 2 bases, the J end lost 8 bases, and 13 bases lay between the germline ends. The chain's CDR3 is CASSEVAVGDEQFF. In DNA, the CDR3 is TGCGCCAGCAGTGAGGTAGCGGTTGGGGATGAGCAGTTCTTC.

Regarding this clone: The DNA is omitted, as the CDR3 cannot be located on it reliably, and the CDR3 follows TCRdb's listing. V and J are TRBV7-9 and TRBJ1-4. The CDR3 has 16 residues if both end residues are counted. Germline V gene sequence: CDR1 SEHNR, CDR2 FQNEAQ (reference sequence). CDR3 loop: CASSYTFGAGEEKLFF.

This chain joins TRBV27 and TRBJ2-7, with a possible D match to TRBD1 (6 bases). V dropped 1 base and J dropped 5 bases, with 15 bases sitting between them. This CDR3 contains 15 residues. From germline, CDR1 is MNHEY and CDR2 SMNVEV (reference sequence). CDR3 amino acids: CASSLFATGLDEQYF. Written as DNA, the CDR3 is TGTGCCAGCAGTTTATTCGCGACAGGCTTGGACGAGCAGTACTTC.

This chain joins TRBV10-2 and TRBJ2-2; 8 bases map to TRBD1. CDR1 and CDR2 from the germline V gene are WSHSY and SAAADI. V shed 9 bases and J 1 base; nucleotides not matched to a gene: 4. The CDR3 sequence is 14 residues long. CDR3 sequence: CASSGQGNTGELFF. CDR3 DNA: TGCGCCAGTTCTGGACAGGGGAACACCGGGGAGCTGTTTTTT.

The table lists this clone with a count of one. This sequence joins TRBV5-4 and TRBJ2-7; D is ambiguous. Germline V CDR1 and CDR2: SGHNT, YYREEE (reference sequence). The CDR3 runs to 14 residues. V lost 0 bases to trimming and J lost 0 bases, with 7 bases between them. The CDR3 here is CASSLALNSYEQYF. CDR3 DNA: TGTGCCAGCAGCTTGGCCCTGAACTCCTACGAGCAGTACTTC.

The rearrangement uses TRBV5-5 and TRBJ1-2; D unresolved. Germline lookup yields CDR1 SGHKS and CDR2 YYEKEE (reference sequence). The CDR3 has 16 residues. The V end lost 2 bases, the J end lost 2 bases, and 16 bases lay between the germline ends. CDR3 bases: TGTGCCAGCAGCTTTGACTCTTCCCTGGGGAACTATGGCTACACCTTC. It codes for CASSFDSSLGNYGYTF. The whole variable domain, filled in from reference TRBV5-5 and TRBJ1-2, reads DAGVTQSPTHLIKTRGQQVTLRCSPISGHKSVSWYQQVLGQGPQFIFQYYEKEERGRGNFPDRFSARQFPNYSSELNVNALLLGDSALYLCASSFDSSLGNYGYTFGSGTRLTVV.

J is TRBJ2-3 and V is TRBV6-5, with D possibly TRBD2 on 5 matching bases. Germline loops: CDR1 MNHEY, CDR2 SVGAGI. V gave up 0 bases and J gave up 4 bases, with 8 bases separating them. There are 14 residues in the CDR3. CDR3 sequence: CASSYSMEADTQYF. The CDR3 DNA is TGTGCCAGCAGTTACTCGATGGAGGCAGATACGCAGTATTTT.

The CDR3 protein is CASSSRTSGSYEQYF. Here the CDR3 DNA reads TGCGCCAGCAGCTCCCGGACTAGCGGGTCCTACGAGCAGTACTTC. The gene calls are TRBV5-1 and TRBJ2-7; 11 bases are shared with TRBD2. Germline V gives CDR1 SGHRS, CDR2 YFSETQ. The CDR3 has 15 amino acids. V was pared by 3 bases and J by 1 base, with 3 bases of the junction left unmatched. Variable domain in full (rest from reference TRBV5-1 and TRBJ2-7): KAGVTQTPRYLIKTRGQQVTLSCSPISGHRSVSWYQQTPGQGLQFLFEYFSETQRNKGNFPGRFSGRQFSNSRSEMNVSTLELGDSALYLCASSSRTSGSYEQYFGPGTRLTVT.

This chain links TRBV6-1 with TRBJ2-6; 9 positions agree with TRBD1. Germline-derived CDR1 and CDR2 are MNHNS and SASEGT. CDR3 length: 18 amino acids. The V gene end was trimmed by 1 base and the J gene end by 2 bases; junction bases not matched to a gene: 6. The CDR3: CASSEVVQGATGANVLTF. The CDR3 region has the DNA TGTGCCAGCAGTGAAGTTGTACAGGGGGCTACTGGGGCCAACGTCCTGACTTTC.

The chain joins TRBV19 to TRBJ2-3; possible D gene TRBD2, 5 bases. Trimming pared 4 bases from V and 3 bases from J, leaving 17 bases between. Germline CDR1 is LNHDA and CDR2 is SQIVND (reference sequence). The CDR3 is 16 amino acids. This chain's CDR3 is CASSTPTTSWTDTQYF. The CDR3 nucleotides read TGTGCCAGTAGTACCCCGACTACCTCGTGGACAGATACGCAGTATTTT.

This sequence joins TRBV5-1 and TRBJ2-2; 7 nucleotides align to TRBD1. The CDR3 is 15 residues long. V lost 1 base, J lost 5 bases, and 5 bases stayed unmatched. Germline V gene sequence: CDR1 SGHRS, CDR2 YFSETQ. In DNA form, the CDR3 reads TGCGCCAGCAGCTTGTCTACGGGACAGACCGGGGAGCTGTTTTTT. Protein: CASSLSTGQTGELFF.

This chain connects TRBV7-9 to TRBJ2-7, with D perhaps matching TRBD2 (6 bases). The CDR3 runs 18 residues. Per the germline V gene, CDR1 is SEHNR and CDR2 is FQNEAQ (reference sequence). V was shortened by 3 bases and J by 3 bases, with 24 bases between the two germline ends. In nucleotides, the CDR3 is TGTGCCAGCAGCTTGAAAGTACCGCGGGATGGCGCTTTCTACGAGCAGTACTTC. Residues: CASSLKVPRDGAFYEQYF. Complete variable domain (other parts from reference TRBV7-9 and TRBJ2-7): DTGVSQNPRHKITKRGQNVTFRCDPISEHNRLYWYRQTLGQGPEFLTYFQNEAQLEKSRLLSDRFSAERPKGSFSTLEIQRTEQGDSAMYLCASSLKVPRDGAFYEQYFGPGTRLTVT.

The CDR3 coding sequence is TGTGCCAGTAGCCTGGGCCGCCATGAGCAGTTCTTC. Translated: CASSLGRHEQFF. The chain employs TRBV19 and TRBJ2-1; D is ambiguous. Germline V gene lookup returns CDR1 LNHDA and CDR2 SQIVND (reference sequence). Trimming pared 6 bases from V and 8 bases from J, leaving 11 bases between. This CDR3 is built from 12 residues.

The chain's CDR3 is CASSEIGGSAFYNEQFF. In nucleotides, the CDR3 is TGTGCCAGCAGTGAAATCGGCGGGAGTGCGTTTTACAATGAGCAGTTCTTC. This rearrangement joins TRBV6-1 to TRBJ2-1; 7 nucleotides align to TRBD2. In germline, CDR1 is MNHNS, CDR2 SASEGT. The CDR3 contains 17 residues. V lost 2 bases and J lost 4; bases outside the gene matches: 11.

Concerning this clone itself: The junction differs from germline at one of its ends, possibly a read error. The chain uses TRBV27 and TRBJ2-7; D is undetermined. The CDR3 runs to 14 residues. Germline CDR1 is MNHEY and CDR2 is SMNVEV (reference sequence). The CDR3 sequence: CASSRSGLSCEQYF. CDR3 nucleotide sequence: TGTGCCAGCAGTCGCAGTGGGCTCTCCTGCGAGCAGTACTTC.

The chain links TRBV9 to TRBJ1-1; D may be TRBD1 (5 bases). Germline CDR1 and CDR2: SGDLS and YYNGEE. The CDR3 is made up of 15 amino acids. With 4 bases removed from V and 1 base from J, the gap between germline ends came to 14 bases. The CDR3 DNA is TGTGCCAGCAGCACCCGGGACGGATGGAACACTGAAGCTTTCTTT. It yields the protein CASSTRDGWNTEAFF.

The chain combines TRBV29-1 with TRBJ1-3; D possibly corresponds to TRBD1 (6 bases). Deletions cut 3 bases from V and 2 bases from J, with 11 bases between. This CDR3 comprises 14 residues. CDR1 is SQVTM, CDR2 ANQGSEA, per germline. The DNA of the CDR3 is TGCAGCGTTGATTTGGGGGGGCCTGGAAACACCATATATTTT. Protein sequence: CSVDLGGPGNTIYF.